This passage covers 7 T cell receptor beta chains from one sample sequenced in a study of blood T cells in healthy people across ages. Primed by a sample-barcoded 5' primer and a J-beta primer mix, a second PCR proceeded for about 6 to 11 cycles. One entry per CDR3 protein, called by TCRdb with MiXCR from the 5' RACE reads. The data contain hundreds of thousands of distinct CDR3 sequences, 20% to 30% of them singletons. The sample was also linked to a second study, of T cells of mothers and their children.

Source material: blood. The receptors were sampled from a boy aged 10-17 years in good health.

V and J are TRBV6-1 and TRBJ2-2; the D gene is possibly TRBD2 (6 bases). The CDR3 is made up of 15 amino acids. Germline loops: CDR1 MNHNS, CDR2 SASEGT. The V gene lost 4 bases and the J gene lost 1 base, with 10 bases spanning the gap. The CDR3 DNA is TGTGCCAGCAGTGCACGACTAGAGAACACCGGGGAGCTGTTTTTT. Encoded protein: CASSARLENTGELFF.

This clonotype was observed a few times. This chain joins TRBV9 and TRBJ2-1; D tentatively reads TRBD1 or TRBD2 (5 bases each). This CDR3 has 14 residues. Per germline, CDR1 SGDLS and CDR2 YYNGEE. Trimming stripped 0 bases from V and 5 bases from J, with 9 bases between. The CDR3 coding sequence is TGTGCCAGCAGCGTAGGGGGACCCAACAATGAGCAGTTCTTC. This encodes CASSVGGPNNEQFF. Complete variable domain (other parts from reference TRBV9 and TRBJ2-1): DSGVTQTPKHLITATGQRVTLRCSPRSGDLSVYWYQQSLDQGLQFLIQYYNGEERAKGNILERFSAQQFPDLHSELNLSSLELGDSALYFCASSVGGPNNEQFFGPGTRLTVL.

This clonotype was seen more than once but under ten times. The J gene is TRBJ2-1, the V gene TRBV28; 9 nucleotides match TRBD1. The CDR3 sequence is 16 residues long. The V gene end was trimmed by 5 bases and the J gene end by 5 bases; junction bases not matched to a gene: 10. In germline, CDR1 is MDHEN, CDR2 SYDVKM. This CDR3 reads CASSPLRDRVNNEQFF. CDR3 in DNA: TGTGCCAGCAGTCCACTCCGGGACAGGGTCAACAATGAGCAGTTCTTC.

This chain joins TRBV15 and TRBJ2-1; D is unresolved. Per the germline V gene, CDR1 is LNHNV and CDR2 is YYDKDF (reference sequence). V lost 5 bases to trimming and J lost 6 bases, with 14 bases between them. CDR3 length: 14 residues. This chain's CDR3 is CATSDLANPNEQFF. As DNA, the CDR3 is TGTGCCACCAGCGACTTAGCAAACCCCAATGAGCAGTTCTTC.

The genes are TRBV7-9 and TRBJ1-2; D might be TRBD1 (5 bases). The ends were cut back, 10 bases at V and 4 bases at J, with 19 bases in the middle. This CDR3 spans 14 amino acids. CDR1 and CDR2 (germline): SEHNR, FQNEAQ (reference sequence). The CDR3 sequence is CATPVGTDFYGYTF. The CDR3 DNA reads TGTGCCACCCCTGTTGGGACGGACTTCTATGGCTACACCTTC.

The chain recombines TRBV20-1 with TRBJ2-4; 13 bases are a match to TRBD2. Trimming at V came to 6 bases and at J to 7 bases, leaving 3 bases not matched to a gene. Germline CDR1 is DFQATT and CDR2 is SNEGSKA (reference sequence). The CDR3 is made up of 13 amino acids. As DNA, the CDR3 is TGCAGTGCCATGACTAGCGGGGGGAACATTCAGTACTTC. It yields the protein CSAMTSGGNIQYF.

V usage is TRBV5-1 and J usage is TRBJ1-2; D perhaps matches TRBD1 (5 bases). The CDR3 runs 15 residues. The V gene's germline CDR1 is SGHRS and CDR2 YFSETQ. With 0 bases removed from V and 6 bases from J, the gap between germline ends came to 15 bases. The CDR3 DNA sequence: TGCGCCAGCAGCTTGGCCGGGCAGGGAGGGGATGGCTACACCTTC. Protein: CASSLAGQGGDGYTF. Filled out from reference TRBV5-1 and TRBJ1-2, the complete variable domain reads KAGVTQTPRYLIKTRGQQVTLSCSPISGHRSVSWYQQTPGQGLQFLFEYFSETQRNKGNFPGRFSGRQFSNSRSEMNVSTLELGDSALYLCASSLAGQGGDGYTFGSGTRLTVV.